These 30 T cell receptor beta chains came from one sample sequenced in a study of blood T cells in healthy people across ages. With a J-beta primer mix and a sample-barcoded 5' primer, a second PCR ran 7 to 11 cycles. TCRdb fed the 5' RACE reads into MiXCR, producing one record per CDR3 protein. The sample carries about 1.1 million distinct CDR3 sequences, under 40% recorded once. The sequenced sample consisted of blood. These receptors all stem from a man younger than 30 in good health.

There are a few counts of this clonotype. The gene calls are TRBV12-3 or TRBV12-4 and TRBJ2-3; D gene ambiguous. The V end was cut by 7 bases, the J end by 6 bases, with 14 bases between. This CDR3 has 13 residues. CDR3 loop: CASTVLSVDTQYF. The CDR3 DNA reads TGTGCCAGCACAGTCCTGAGCGTGGATACGCAGTATTTT.

The chain joins TRBV9 to TRBJ2-5; D remains unclear. V shed 0 bases and J shed 0 bases, with 6 bases lying between them. The CDR3 is 14 amino acids. The germline V gene has CDR1 SGDLS and CDR2 YYNGEE. As DNA, the CDR3 is TGTGCCAGCAGCGTAGGGCGCAACCAAGAGACCCAGTACTTC. Translating gives CASSVGRNQETQYF.

The V call is TRBV3-1, the J call TRBJ2-5; tentatively, D is TRBD2 (7 bases). Germline CDR1 is LGHDT and CDR2 is YNNKEL (reference sequence). The V and J ends lost 0 bases and 13 bases respectively, with 21 bases between them. The CDR3 covers 15 residues. The CDR3 sequence is CASSQDVSGGPAWYF. The DNA of the CDR3 is TGTGCCAGCAGCCAAGATGTGTCGGGGGGCCCCGCTTGGTACTTC.

Regarding this clonotype: This may be a read error: a much more frequent sequence differs by one nucleotide. The J gene is TRBJ2-5, the V gene TRBV4-1; 9 bases align to TRBD2. The germline CDR1 and CDR2 sequences are MGHRA and YSYEKL. The CDR3 sequence is 16 residues long. The trim removed 4 bases at V and 11 bases at J, leaving 17 bases unmatched. CDR3 sequence: CASSPLAGGPYNEQYF. In nucleotides, the CDR3 is TGCGCCAGCAGCCCCCTTGCGGGGGGGCCTTACAATGAGCAGTACTTC.

This clonotype has only a few counts. The chain combines TRBV20-1 with TRBJ1-1; 7 positions agree with TRBD1. CDR1 and CDR2 (germline): DFQATT, SNEGSKA (reference sequence). Trimming removed 5 bases from V and 0 bases from J; junction bases left unmatched: 3. There are 13 residues in the CDR3. CDR3 nucleotides: TGCAGTGCTCGGACAGGACTGAACACTGAAGCTTTCTTT. Its translation: CSARTGLNTEAFF.

This chain uses TRBV12-3 or TRBV12-4 with TRBJ2-3; a possible D gene is TRBD1 (6 bases). The CDR3 consists of 15 residues. V lost 3 bases to trimming and J lost 3 bases, with 13 bases between them. The CDR3 is CASSFTGSITDTQYF. The CDR3 DNA reads as TGTGCCAGCAGTTTTACAGGGAGTATAACAGATACGCAGTATTTT.

CDR3 in amino acids: CASSSPRGRIYNEQFF. The DNA of the CDR3 is TGTGCCAGCAGTTCCCCCAGGGGGCGAATTTACAATGAGCAGTTCTTC. This rearrangement joins TRBV6-2 or TRBV6-3 to TRBJ2-1, with 8 bases identical to TRBD1. The CDR3 is made up of 16 amino acids. Trimming at V came to 4 bases and at J to 4 bases, leaving 9 bases not matched to a gene. Germline CDR1 and CDR2: MNHEY and SVGEGT.

With regard to this clonotype: A junction boundary mismatches the germline segment, possibly from a read error. The chain links TRBV7-2 to TRBJ1-1, with D possibly matching TRBD1 (6 bases). Germline CDR1 and CDR2: SGHTA and FQGNSA. The CDR3 contains 12 residues. Written as DNA, the CDR3 is TGTGCCTGCAGCGGGGACATTCGAGAAGCTTTCTTT. Its protein is CACSGDIREAFF.

This clonotype was detected ten times or more. The V call is TRBV12-3 or TRBV12-4, the J call TRBJ2-3; D unresolved. Trimming removed 6 bases from V and 5 bases from J, with 12 bases in between. The CDR3 spans 13 residues. The CDR3 is CASRPEHVDTQYF. The CDR3 DNA is TGTGCCAGCAGACCCGAACACGTAGATACGCAGTATTTT.

The CDR3 loop is CAISEQTAMNTGELFF. As DNA, the CDR3 is TGTGCCATCAGCGAACAGACAGCTATGAACACCGGGGAGCTGTTTTTT. V usage is TRBV10-3 and J usage is TRBJ2-2, with D perhaps TRBD1 (5 bases). Germline CDR1 is ENHRY and CDR2 is SYGVKD. The CDR3 is made up of 16 amino acids. V lost 6 bases and J 1 base, leaving 15 bases between the germline ends.

The V call is TRBV6-2 or TRBV6-3, the J call TRBJ2-2; a possible D gene is TRBD1 (6 bases). In germline, CDR1 is MNHEY, CDR2 SVGEGT. There are 14 residues in the CDR3. V was shortened by 6 bases and J by 3 bases, with 11 bases between the two germline ends. The DNA of the CDR3 is TGTGCCAGCAGCCGCGGACAGCACACCGGGGAGCTGTTTTTT. It encodes CASSRGQHTGELFF.

The sample holds a few counts of this clonotype. The chain couples TRBV20-1 to TRBJ1-1; D gene uncertain. V was shortened by 6 bases and J by 10 bases, with 15 bases between the two germline ends. The CDR3 has 11 residues. CDR1 is DFQATT and CDR2 is SNEGSKA in the germline V gene (reference sequence). The CDR3 protein is CSAPGRPGAFF. The CDR3, as DNA: TGCAGTGCCCCTGGGCGTCCGGGAGCTTTCTTT.

This clonotype has a handful of counts. The chain recombines TRBV6-5 with TRBJ1-4; 11 positions agree with TRBD1. There are 16 residues in the CDR3. The J segment lost 4 bases and the V segment lost 5 bases, leaving 6 bases of the junction unmatched. Per the germline V gene, CDR1 is MNHEY and CDR2 is SVGAGI. The CDR3 sequence is CASSPGQGALNEKLFF. The CDR3 DNA sequence: TGTGCCAGCAGTCCCGGACAGGGGGCCCTTAATGAAAAACTGTTTTTT.

The chain has TRBV6-5 and TRBJ2-3, with D tentatively TRBD2 (6 bases). Per the germline V gene, CDR1 is MNHEY and CDR2 is SVGAGI. This CDR3 has 15 amino acids. V was pared by 6 bases and J by 0 bases, with 13 bases between. The CDR3 here is CASSRDWSSTDTQYF. For the CDR3, the DNA is TGTGCCAGCAGCCGGGACTGGTCGAGCACAGATACGCAGTATTTT.

This chain links TRBV20-1 with TRBJ1-4, with D possibly TRBD1 on 5 matching bases. This CDR3 is 15 amino acids long. V shed 6 bases and J shed 7 bases, with 21 bases lying between them. CDR1 is DFQATT, CDR2 SNEGSKA, per germline (reference sequence). In DNA, the CDR3 is TGCAGTGCCGAAGCGGTGGGGACCGCCGCTGAAAAACTGTTTTTT. Translated, it gives CSAEAVGTAAEKLFF.

This clonotype came up a few times. The V and J genes are TRBV10-3 and TRBJ2-7; D not certain. Trimming removed 6 bases at V and 4 bases at J, with 10 bases between. Germline lookup yields CDR1 ENHRY and CDR2 SYGVKD. The CDR3 spans 12 residues. CDR3 sequence (DNA): TGTGCCATCAGCCAGGATGGGTACGAGCAGTACTTC. Its translation: CAISQDGYEQYF.

The chain couples TRBV19 to TRBJ2-3, with D maybe TRBD1 (6 bases). The germline V and J ends were trimmed by 5 bases and 0 bases, with 12 bases remaining between them. CDR3 length equals 15 residues. CDR1 is LNHDA, CDR2 SQIVND, per germline (reference sequence). CDR3 sequence: CASSVDSSSTDTQYF. The CDR3 DNA is TGTGCCAGTAGTGTGGACAGTTCTAGCACAGATACGCAGTATTTT. Together with reference TRBV19 and TRBJ2-3, the CDR3 gives the full variable domain: DGGITQSPKYLFRKEGQNVTLSCEQNLNHDAMYWYRQDPGQGLRLIYYSQIVNDFQKGDIAEGYSVSREKKESFPLTVTSAQKNPTAFYLCASSVDSSSTDTQYFGPGTRLTVL.

This clonotype was detected only a few times. V and J are TRBV14 and TRBJ1-1; 12 nucleotides match TRBD1. J was trimmed by 1 base and V by 6 bases; bases with no gene match: 9. CDR3 length equals 17 residues. Germline CDR1 is SGHDN and CDR2 is FVKESK. The CDR3 coding sequence is TGTGCCAGCAGTCGGCCGGGACAGGGGGCGAAGAACACTGAAGCTTTCTTT. Its protein product is CASSRPGQGAKNTEAFF.

In this sample, this clonotype turned up a few times. The gene calls are TRBV20-1 and TRBJ1-5; D not resolved. Germline loops: CDR1 DFQATT, CDR2 SNEGSKA (reference sequence). Deletions cut 3 bases from V and 0 bases from J, with 6 bases between. The CDR3 has 13 residues. The CDR3 loop is CSASPDSNQPQHF. In nucleotides, the CDR3 is TGCAGTGCTAGCCCCGATAGCAATCAGCCCCAGCATTTT.

This clonotype was seen ten or more times. The V gene is TRBV20-1, the J gene TRBJ2-1; the D gene is possibly TRBD1 (6 bases). This CDR3 region has 15 residues. Germline assignment: CDR1 DFQATT and CDR2 SNEGSKA (reference sequence). V lost 0 bases and J 7 bases, leaving 16 bases between the germline ends. CDR3 DNA sequence: TGCAGTGCTAGAGATCAGTACAGGGAAACGAATGAGCAGTTCTTC. The encoded protein is CSARDQYRETNEQFF.

The chain combines TRBV5-5 with TRBJ1-2, with D tentatively TRBD1 (5 bases). This CDR3 contains 17 residues. The V end lost 0 bases, the J end lost 5 bases, and 20 bases lay between the germline ends. Germline values: CDR1 SGHKS, CDR2 YYEKEE (reference sequence). CDR3 sequence (DNA): TGTGCCAGCAGCTTGGAGTCAGGGACCCCCTTACCGTATGGCTACACCTTC. Translating gives CASSLESGTPLPYGYTF.

This clonotype was picked up a small number of times. This chain uses TRBV10-3 with TRBJ2-1; D remains unclear. The germline CDR1 and CDR2 sequences are ENHRY and SYGVKD. This CDR3 is built from 13 residues. V dropped 6 bases and J dropped 7 bases, with 13 bases sitting between them. Written as DNA, the CDR3 is TGTGCCATCAGGGTGGACCGTATGAATGAGCAGTTCTTC. Protein sequence: CAIRVDRMNEQFF.

J is TRBJ2-3 and V is TRBV6-5; 9 nucleotides match TRBD2. The germline gives CDR1 MNHEY, CDR2 SVGAGI. The CDR3 length is 16 residues. V dropped 4 bases and J dropped 6; count of bases not matched to a gene: 11. The CDR3 sequence is CASSSPLAGAGDTQYF. The DNA for the CDR3 is TGTGCCAGCAGTTCCCCCTTAGCGGGGGCCGGGGATACGCAGTATTTT.

This clonotype was observed a few times. The chain recombines TRBV20-1 with TRBJ1-1; D is ambiguous. Germline V gene sequence: CDR1 DFQATT, CDR2 SNEGSKA (reference sequence). The V end was cut by 6 bases, the J end by 4 bases, with 12 bases between. The CDR3 length is 12 residues. The CDR3 is CSAQLTLTEAFF. As DNA, the CDR3 is TGCAGTGCCCAGCTAACACTCACTGAAGCTTTCTTT.

This chain joins TRBV4-3 and TRBJ2-1; tentatively, D is TRBD1 or TRBD2 (5 bases each). V was shortened by 1 base and J by 2 bases, with 9 bases between the two germline ends. The germline CDR1 and CDR2 sequences are LGHNA and YSLEER. The length of the CDR3 is 15 residues. CDR3 sequence: CASSQGGAPYNEQFF. The CDR3, as DNA: TGCGCCAGCAGCCAAGGAGGGGCTCCCTACAATGAGCAGTTCTTC.

This chain connects TRBV12-3 or TRBV12-4 to TRBJ2-7, with 8 bases identical to TRBD1. This CDR3 has 15 residues. The J segment lost 3 bases and the V segment lost 3 bases, leaving 7 bases of the junction unmatched. The CDR3 DNA sequence: TGTGCCAGCAGTTTCGAAGACAGGGGCATCTACGAGCAGTACTTC. Protein: CASSFEDRGIYEQYF.

The V and J genes are TRBV20-1 and TRBJ1-1; unclear D gene. V gave up 5 bases and J gave up 1 base, with 8 bases separating them. This CDR3 contains 12 residues. Germline lookup yields CDR1 DFQATT and CDR2 SNEGSKA (reference sequence). CDR3 in amino acids: CSAQDQNTEAFF. DNA for the CDR3: TGCAGTGCTCAGGACCAGAACACTGAAGCTTTCTTT.

This clonotype was detected a few times. The CDR3: CASSSALEKLFF. CDR3 coding DNA: TGTGCCAGCAGTTCCGCTTTGGAAAAACTGTTTTTT. V gene TRBV6-2 or TRBV6-3 combines with J gene TRBJ1-4, with D unclear. This CDR3 spans 12 amino acids. V was trimmed by 4 bases and J by 8 bases, leaving 8 bases between them. Per the germline V gene, CDR1 is MNHEY and CDR2 is SVGEGT.

This clonotype has a handful of counts. The rearrangement uses TRBV12-3 or TRBV12-4 and TRBJ1-2; D ambiguous. Trimming cost V 5 bases and J 6 bases, with 7 bases left between them. CDR3 length: 11 residues. The CDR3 loop is CASSRGNGYTF. The DNA for the CDR3 is TGTGCCAGCAGTCGCGGGAATGGCTACACCTTC.

This chain joins TRBV10-2 and TRBJ1-2; D gene uncertain. The CDR3 is 15 amino acids. Deletions cut 7 bases from V and 2 bases from J, with 17 bases between. Germline values: CDR1 WSHSY, CDR2 SAAADI. CDR3 bases: TGCGCCAGCATTGGTGGGGAGCGCTCAAACTATGGCTACACCTTC. This gives the protein CASIGGERSNYGYTF.